A single sample is the source of the 10 T cell receptor beta chains below, sequenced in a study of regulatory T cells in long-lasting Graves disease. Time point described: persistent/refractory GD, antithyroid drugs over 5 years with positive TRAb. RNA extracted from PBMCs served as the sequencing template. The authors built TCR beta libraries using iRepertoire HTBI primers and Arm-PCR of CDR3 regions. MiXCR, run by TCRdb on the multiplex PCR reads, gives a single entry per CDR3 protein. The sample shows around 510,000 distinct CDR3 sequences, about a fifth of them seen only once. Sequencing used peripheral blood mononuclear cells (PBMCs), obtained when the disease was refractory, from a patient treated with antithyroid drugs. The receptors stem from a female donor with Graves disease.

This clonotype was detected a few times. J is TRBJ1-1 and V is TRBV20-1; D possibly corresponds to TRBD1 (5 bases). Germline values: CDR1 DFQATT, CDR2 SNEGSKA (reference sequence). The V gene lost 6 bases and the J gene lost 1 base, with 15 bases spanning the gap. The CDR3 is 14 amino acids. CDR3 sequence reads: CSALEGPANTEAFF. In nucleotides, the CDR3 is TGCAGTGCCCTAGAGGGACCTGCGAACACTGAAGCTTTCTTT.

This clonotype was recorded at least ten times. The CDR3: CASSGPEAYEQYF. The CDR3 DNA reads TGTGCCAGCAGTGGACCGGAGGCCTACGAGCAGTACTTC. This chain connects TRBV28 to TRBJ2-5; D may be TRBD2 (5 bases). The J call may not be correct, given that the DNA end is closer to TRBJ2-7. CDR3 length: 13 amino acids. Per germline, CDR1 MDHEN and CDR2 SYDVKM.

There are many counts of this clonotype. The chain carries TRBV15 and TRBJ1-2; perhaps TRBD1 as D (6 bases). The V end lost 0 bases, the J end lost 4 bases, and 15 bases lay between the germline ends. This CDR3 comprises 16 residues. Germline V gene sequence: CDR1 LNHNV, CDR2 YYDKDF (reference sequence). This CDR3 reads CATSRDNGGRVYGYTF. In nucleotides, the CDR3 is TGTGCCACCAGCAGAGATAACGGGGGGCGCGTCTATGGCTACACCTTC.

This clonotype came up many times. The genes are TRBV28 and TRBJ2-7; 9 bases are a match to TRBD2. V lost 6 bases and J lost 2; bases outside the gene matches: 8. In germline, CDR1 is MDHEN, CDR2 SYDVKM. CDR3 size: 15 residues. The CDR3 nucleotides are TGTGCCAGCAGCCTTAGCGGGAGTGGGACCTACGAGCAGTACTTC. Protein sequence: CASSLSGSGTYEQYF.

Many counts were recorded for this clonotype. The chain combines TRBV7-2 with TRBJ1-5; maybe TRBD1 (5 bases). CDR3 length: 16 amino acids. Looked up from germline, CDR1 is SGHTA and CDR2 is FQGNSA. V lost 4 bases, J lost 1 base, and 14 bases lay in between. The CDR3 bases are TGTGCCAGCAGCTCGCCCACGACAGCCAGCAATCAGCCCCAGCATTTT. Translating it yields CASSSPTTASNQPQHF.

On this clonotype: The CDR3 does not close with the conserved phenylalanine or tryptophan, likely indicating a read error. The chain couples TRBV7-9 to TRBJ1-4; no reliable D call. Germline loops: CDR1 SEHNR, CDR2 FQNEAQ (reference sequence). The CDR3 totals 12 residues. V was shortened by 5 bases and J by 5 bases, with 6 bases between the two germline ends. DNA for the CDR3: TGTGCCAGCAGCCCTAACAATGAAAAACTGTTTCTT. Its protein product is CASSPNNEKLFL.

Ten or more counts support this clonotype. The chain couples TRBV13 to TRBJ2-7; D gene unclear. Germline V gives CDR1 PRHDT, CDR2 FYEKMQ (reference sequence). Trimming stripped 0 bases from V and 9 bases from J, with 9 bases between. CDR3 size: 12 residues. CDR3 sequence reads: CASSLGIMWQYF. The CDR3 coding sequence is TGTGCCAGCAGCTTAGGCATCATGTGGCAGTACTTC.

The chain joins TRBV9 to TRBJ1-1; unclear D gene. The CDR3 runs 14 residues. With 0 bases removed from V and 1 base from J, the gap between germline ends came to 7 bases. CDR1 and CDR2 from the germline V gene are SGDLS and YYNGEE. This chain's CDR3 is CASSVAEGNTEAFF. The DNA of the CDR3 is TGTGCCAGCAGCGTAGCTGAGGGGAACACTGAAGCTTTCTTT.

This clonotype has more than one count but fewer than ten. V usage is TRBV6-1 and J usage is TRBJ1-3; D might be TRBD1 (6 bases). Trimming left V 6 bases short and J 3 bases short, with 15 bases between. This CDR3 contains 15 residues. Per the germline V gene, CDR1 is MNHNS and CDR2 is SASEGT. CDR3 DNA: TGTGCCAGCAGGAGGCTGACAGGTCGTGGAAACACCATATATTTT. It translates to CASRRLTGRGNTIYF.

This clonotype was detected ten times or more. The chain is built from TRBV11-3 and TRBJ1-2; D uncertain. The CDR3 covers 12 residues. Trimming removed 5 bases from V and 14 bases from J, with 18 bases in between. The germline gives CDR1 SGHNT, CDR2 YENEEA. The CDR3 sequence: CASSNDDEADTF. CDR3 DNA: TGTGCCAGCAGCAATGATGACGAAGCGGATACCTTC.